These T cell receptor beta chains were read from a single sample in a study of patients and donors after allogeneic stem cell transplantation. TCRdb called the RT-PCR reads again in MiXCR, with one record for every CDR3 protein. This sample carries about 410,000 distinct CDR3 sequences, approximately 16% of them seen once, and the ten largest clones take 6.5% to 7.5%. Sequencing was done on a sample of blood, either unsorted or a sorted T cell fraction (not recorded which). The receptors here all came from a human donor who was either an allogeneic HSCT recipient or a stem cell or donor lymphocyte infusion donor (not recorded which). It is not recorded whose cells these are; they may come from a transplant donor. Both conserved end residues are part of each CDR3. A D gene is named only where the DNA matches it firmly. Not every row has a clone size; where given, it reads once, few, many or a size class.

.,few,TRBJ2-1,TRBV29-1,CSVEDQYRPRSSYNEQFF,TGCAGCGTTGAAGATCAGTATCGGCCGAGGAGCTCCTACAATGAGCAGTTCTTC
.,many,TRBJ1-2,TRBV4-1,CASSQSFGTTYGYTF,TGCGCCAGCAGCCAATCCTTTGGGACCACCTATGGCTACACCTTC
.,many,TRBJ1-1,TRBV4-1,CASSQDRGGEAFF,TGCGCCAGCAGCCAAGATCGAGGCGGGGAGGCTTTCTTT
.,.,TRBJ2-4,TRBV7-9,CASSSLRQVGAKNIQYF,TGTGCCAGCAGCTCCCTTAGGCAGGTTGGAGCCAAAAACATTCAGTACTTC
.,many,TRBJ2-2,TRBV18,CASSPALYTGELFF,TGTGCCAGCTCACCAGCGCTTTACACCGGGGAGCTGTTTTTT
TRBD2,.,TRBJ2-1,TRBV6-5,CASSYSIRGRANYEQFF,TGTGCCAGCAGTTACTCGATCCGCGGGAGGGCCAATTATGAGCAGTTCTTC
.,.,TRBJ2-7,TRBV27,CASSSPVSHEQYF,TGTGCCAGCAGTTCCCCCGTCAGCCACGAGCAGTACTTC
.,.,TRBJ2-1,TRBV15,CATSTRDYNEQFF,TGTGCCACCAGCACCCGGGACTACAATGAGCAGTTCTTC
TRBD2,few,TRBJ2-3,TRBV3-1,CASSQDPGLAGGFTDTQYF,TGTGCCAGCAGTCAAGATCCAGGACTAGCGGGGGGGTTCACAGATACGCAGTATTTT
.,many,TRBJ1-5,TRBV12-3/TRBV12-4,CASSLDRWGNQPQHF,TGTGCCAGCAGTTTAGATCGGTGGGGCAATCAGCCCCAGCATTTT
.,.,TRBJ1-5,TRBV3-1,CASSPIRPGRNLYSNQPQHF,TGTGCCAGCAGCCCAATCAGACCGGGACGGAATTTGTATAGCAATCAGCCCCAGCATTTT
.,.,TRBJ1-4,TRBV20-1,CSAAIFQGEKLFF,TGCAGTGCTGCGATTTTCCAGGGCGAAAAACTGTTTTTT
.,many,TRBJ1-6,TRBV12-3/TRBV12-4,CASRGPENPFHSYNSPLHF,TGTGCCAGCAGGGGTCCCGAGAACCCATTCCACTCCTATAATTCACCCCTCCACTTT
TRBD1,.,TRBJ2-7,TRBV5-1,CASSGPGTGNEQYF,TGCGCCAGCAGTGGCCCGGGGACAGGGAACGAGCAGTACTTC
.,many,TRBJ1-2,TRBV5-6,CASSLGGPYGYTF,TGTGCCAGCAGCTTGGGCGGGCCCTATGGCTACACCTTC
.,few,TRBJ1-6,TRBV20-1,CSARDLRTFNSPLHF,TGCAGTGCTAGAGATCTCAGGACGTTCAATTCACCCCTCCACTTT